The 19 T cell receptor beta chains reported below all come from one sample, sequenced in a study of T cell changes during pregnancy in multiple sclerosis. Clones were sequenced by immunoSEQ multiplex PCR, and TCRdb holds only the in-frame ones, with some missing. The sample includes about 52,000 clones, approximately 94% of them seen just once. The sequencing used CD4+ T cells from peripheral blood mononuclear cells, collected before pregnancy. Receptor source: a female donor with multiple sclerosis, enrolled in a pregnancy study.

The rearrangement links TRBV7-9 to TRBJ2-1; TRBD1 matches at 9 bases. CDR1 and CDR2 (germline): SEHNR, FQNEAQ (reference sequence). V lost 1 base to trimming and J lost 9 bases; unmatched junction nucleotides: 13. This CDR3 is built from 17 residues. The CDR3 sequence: CASSLVVGQGKSSEQFF. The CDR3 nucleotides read TGTGCCAGCAGCTTAGTAGTGGGACAGGGTAAGAGTAGTGAGCAGTTCTTC.

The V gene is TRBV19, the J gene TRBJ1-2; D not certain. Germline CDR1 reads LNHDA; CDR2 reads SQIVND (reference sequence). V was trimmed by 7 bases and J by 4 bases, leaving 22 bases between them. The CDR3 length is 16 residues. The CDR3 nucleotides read TGTGCCAGTACAAAGCCCGGAGATCCTCTCGCCTATGGCTACACCTTC. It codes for CASTKPGDPLAYGYTF.

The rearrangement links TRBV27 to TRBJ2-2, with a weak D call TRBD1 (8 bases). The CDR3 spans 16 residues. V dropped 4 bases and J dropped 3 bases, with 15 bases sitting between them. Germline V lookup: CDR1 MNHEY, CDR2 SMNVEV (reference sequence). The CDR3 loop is CASSSIQGGDTGELFF. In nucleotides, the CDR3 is TGTGCCAGCAGTTCAATACAGGGGGGGGACACCGGGGAGCTGTTTTTT.

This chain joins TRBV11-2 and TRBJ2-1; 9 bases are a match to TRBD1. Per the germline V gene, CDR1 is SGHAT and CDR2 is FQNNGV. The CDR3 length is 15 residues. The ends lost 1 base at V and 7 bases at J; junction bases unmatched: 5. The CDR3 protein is CASSLVGTGKNEQFF. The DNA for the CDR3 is TGTGCCAGCAGCTTAGTCGGGACAGGGAAGAATGAGCAGTTCTTC.

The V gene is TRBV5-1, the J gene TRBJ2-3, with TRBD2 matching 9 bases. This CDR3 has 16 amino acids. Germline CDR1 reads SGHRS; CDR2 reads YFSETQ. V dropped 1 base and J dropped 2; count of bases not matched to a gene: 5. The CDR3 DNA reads TGCGCCAGCAGCTTGAAAGCGGGAGGAGTCACAGATACGCAGTATTTT. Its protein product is CASSLKAGGVTDTQYF.

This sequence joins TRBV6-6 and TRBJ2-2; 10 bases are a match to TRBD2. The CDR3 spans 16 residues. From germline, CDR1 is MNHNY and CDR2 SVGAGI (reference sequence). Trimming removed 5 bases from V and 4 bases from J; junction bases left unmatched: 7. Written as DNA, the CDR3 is TGTGCCAGCAGTAGCGGGGGGGGCCTTGCCACCGGGGAGCTGTTTTTT. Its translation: CASSSGGGLATGELFF.

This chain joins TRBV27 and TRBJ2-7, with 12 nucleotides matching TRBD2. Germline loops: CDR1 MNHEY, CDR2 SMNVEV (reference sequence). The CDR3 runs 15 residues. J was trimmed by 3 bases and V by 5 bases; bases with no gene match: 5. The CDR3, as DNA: TGTGCCAGCAGTAGTCTAGCGGGAGGGCACTACGAGCAGTACTTC. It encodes CASSSLAGGHYEQYF.

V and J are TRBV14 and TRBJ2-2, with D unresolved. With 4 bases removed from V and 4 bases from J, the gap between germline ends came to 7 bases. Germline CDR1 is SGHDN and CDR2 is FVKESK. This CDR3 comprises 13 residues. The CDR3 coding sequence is TGTGCCAGCAGCCCCGAGCTCACCGGGGAGCTGTTTTTT. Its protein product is CASSPELTGELFF.

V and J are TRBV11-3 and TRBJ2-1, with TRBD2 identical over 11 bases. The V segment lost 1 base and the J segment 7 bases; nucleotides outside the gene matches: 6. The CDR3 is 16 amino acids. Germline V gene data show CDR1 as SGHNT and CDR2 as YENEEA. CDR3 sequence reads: CASSLVAGGARNEQFF. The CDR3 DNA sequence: TGTGCCAGCAGCTTAGTAGCGGGAGGGGCTAGGAATGAGCAGTTCTTC.

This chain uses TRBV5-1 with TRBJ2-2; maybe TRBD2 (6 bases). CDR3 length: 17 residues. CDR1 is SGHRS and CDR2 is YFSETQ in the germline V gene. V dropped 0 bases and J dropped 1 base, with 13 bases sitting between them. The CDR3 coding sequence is TGCGCCAGCAGCTTGGGGCCGGGACTGGAGAACACCGGGGAGCTGTTTTTT. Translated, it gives CASSLGPGLENTGELFF. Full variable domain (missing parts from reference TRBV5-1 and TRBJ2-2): KAGVTQTPRYLIKTRGQQVTLSCSPISGHRSVSWYQQTPGQGLQFLFEYFSETQRNKGNFPGRFSGRQFSNSRSEMNVSTLELGDSALYLCASSLGPGLENTGELFFGEGSRLTVL.

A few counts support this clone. The CDR3 here is CASSYSTPEAFF. CDR3 nucleotides: TGTGCCAGCAGTTATTCTACCCCTGAAGCTTTCTTT. This chain connects TRBV6-6 to TRBJ1-1; D remains ambiguous. Germline V gene sequence: CDR1 MNHNY, CDR2 SVGAGI (reference sequence). Trimming stripped 3 bases from V and 6 bases from J, with 8 bases between. There are 12 residues in the CDR3.

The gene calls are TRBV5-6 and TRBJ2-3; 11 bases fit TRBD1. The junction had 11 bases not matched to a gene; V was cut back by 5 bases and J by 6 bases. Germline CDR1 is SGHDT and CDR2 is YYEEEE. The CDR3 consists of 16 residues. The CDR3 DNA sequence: TGTGCCAGCAGGCGACCCGGACAGGGGGCAGGGGATACGCAGTATTTT. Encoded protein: CASRRPGQGAGDTQYF.

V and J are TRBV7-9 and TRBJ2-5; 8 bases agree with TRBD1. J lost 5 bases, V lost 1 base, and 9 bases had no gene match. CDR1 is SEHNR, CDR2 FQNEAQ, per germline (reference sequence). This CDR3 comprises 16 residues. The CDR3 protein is CASSLGDRGPRETQYF. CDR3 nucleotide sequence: TGTGCCAGCAGCTTAGGTGACAGGGGCCCCAGGGAGACCCAGTACTTC.

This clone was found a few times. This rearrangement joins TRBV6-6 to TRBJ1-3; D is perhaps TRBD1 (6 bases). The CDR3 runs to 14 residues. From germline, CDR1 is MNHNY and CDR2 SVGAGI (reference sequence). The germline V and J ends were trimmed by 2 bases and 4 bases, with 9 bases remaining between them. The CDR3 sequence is CASSYGGRGNTIYF. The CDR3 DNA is TGTGCCAGCAGTTACGGGGGCAGAGGAAACACCATATATTTT.

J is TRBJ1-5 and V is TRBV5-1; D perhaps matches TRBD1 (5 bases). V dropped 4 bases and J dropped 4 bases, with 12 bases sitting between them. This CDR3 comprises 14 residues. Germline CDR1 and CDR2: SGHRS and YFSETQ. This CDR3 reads CASSPGERNQPQHF. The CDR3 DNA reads TGCGCCAGCAGCCCGGGGGAACGAAATCAGCCCCAGCATTTT.

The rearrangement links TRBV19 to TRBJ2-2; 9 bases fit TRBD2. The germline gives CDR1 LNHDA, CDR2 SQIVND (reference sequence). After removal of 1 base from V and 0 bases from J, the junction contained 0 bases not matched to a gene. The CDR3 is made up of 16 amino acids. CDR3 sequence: CASSIVAGANTGELFF. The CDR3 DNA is TGTGCCAGTAGTATAGTAGCGGGGGCGAACACCGGGGAGCTGTTTTTT.

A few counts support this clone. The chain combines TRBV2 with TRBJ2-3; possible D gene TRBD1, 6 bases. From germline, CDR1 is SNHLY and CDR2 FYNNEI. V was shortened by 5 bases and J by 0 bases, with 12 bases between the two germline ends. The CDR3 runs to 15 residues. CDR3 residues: CASSWTEPSTDTQYF. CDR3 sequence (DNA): TGTGCCAGCAGTTGGACAGAACCTAGCACAGATACGCAGTATTTT.

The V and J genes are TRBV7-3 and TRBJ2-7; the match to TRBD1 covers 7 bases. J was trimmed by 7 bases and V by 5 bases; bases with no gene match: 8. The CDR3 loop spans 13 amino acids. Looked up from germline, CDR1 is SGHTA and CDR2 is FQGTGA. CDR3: CASSEQGPGEQYF. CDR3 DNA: TGTGCCAGCAGCGAACAGGGGCCAGGGGAGCAGTACTTC. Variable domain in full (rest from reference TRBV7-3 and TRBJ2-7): GAGVSQTPSNKVTEKGKYVELRCDPISGHTALYWYRQSLGQGPEFLIYFQGTGAADDSGLPNDRFFAVRPEGSVSTLKIQRTERGDSAVYLCASSEQGPGEQYFGPGTRLTVT.

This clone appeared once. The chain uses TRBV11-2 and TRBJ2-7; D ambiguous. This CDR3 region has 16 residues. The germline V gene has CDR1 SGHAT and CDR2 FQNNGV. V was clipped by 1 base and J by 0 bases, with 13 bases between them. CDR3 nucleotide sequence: TGTGCCAGCAGCTTAGTTCGAGGCAGAAACTCCTACGAGCAGTACTTC. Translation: CASSLVRGRNSYEQYF.